These 27 T cell receptor beta chains were all obtained from the same sample, sequenced in a study of T cells in Graves' hyperthyroidism and ophthalmopathy. There were TCR beta CDR3 regions amplified from RNA transcripts. In the first-round RT-PCR of the TCR CDR3, the HTBI primer set was used. TCRdb re-analysed the multiplex PCR reads in MiXCR, keeping a single row per CDR3 protein. The sample carries around 250,000 distinct CDR3 sequences, just over 14% recorded once. Sequenced material: blood. These receptors came from a woman between 40 and 55 years old with Graves' hyperthyroidism that later progressed to Graves' ophthalmopathy.

This clonotype has at least ten counts. The V gene is TRBV3-1, the J gene TRBJ2-5; no clear D gene. This CDR3 has 15 residues. Between the trimmed V and J ends, which lost 0 bases and 5 bases, there was a span of 13 bases. The germline gives CDR1 LGHDT, CDR2 YNNKEL (reference sequence). For the CDR3, the DNA is TGTGCCAGCAGCCAAGACGCGGCCACATGGGAGACCCAGTACTTC. This codes for CASSQDAATWETQYF.

A word on this clonotype: A much larger clone differs by one base, so this may be a read error. The chain is built from TRBV29-1 and TRBJ2-3, with a weak D call TRBD1 (5 bases). TRBJ1-5 explains the end of the DNA better; the J call may be wrong. This CDR3 has 16 amino acids. The V gene's germline CDR1 is SQVTM and CDR2 ANQGSEA. CDR3: CSVVTPGTSGIDTQHF. Written as DNA, the CDR3 is TGCAGCGTTGTGACCCCCGGGACTAGCGGGATAGATACGCAGCATTTT.

Worth noting for this clonotype: With a much larger clone just one base away, this may be a read error. The V call is TRBV11-1, the J call TRBJ2-1; no firm D call. The germline V gene encodes CDR1 SGHAT and CDR2 FQDESV (reference sequence). Trimming stripped 4 bases from V and 2 bases from J, with 6 bases between. The CDR3 contains 13 residues. Written as DNA, the CDR3 is TGTGCCAGCAGCTCCAGCCCCTACAATGAGCAGTTCTTC. This codes for CASSSSPYNEQFF.

Details on this clonotype: A read error may explain this, as a much larger clone is one base away. The chain recombines TRBV4-1 with TRBJ1-1; D remains ambiguous. Trimming cost V 0 bases and J 0 bases, with 14 bases left between them. CDR1 and CDR2 from the germline V gene are MGHRA and YSYEKL. The CDR3 runs to 17 residues. The CDR3 loop reads CASSQDLGGRLNTEAFF. CDR3 bases: TGCGCCAGCAGCCAAGATTTAGGCGGGCGATTGAACACTGAAGCTTTCTTT.

This clonotype was observed many times. The chain is built from TRBV12-3 or TRBV12-4 and TRBJ2-7; D gene unclear. The CDR3 has 14 residues. V lost 3 bases and J lost 0, with 9 bases in between. CDR3 DNA sequence: TGTGCCAGCAGTTTTGGGCGAAACTCCTACGAGCAGTACTTC. Translating gives CASSFGRNSYEQYF.

V usage is TRBV3-1 and J usage is TRBJ2-1; 13 nucleotides match TRBD2. The CDR3 loop spans 15 amino acids. Germline V gives CDR1 LGHDT, CDR2 YNNKEL (reference sequence). V dropped 3 bases and J dropped 7; count of bases not matched to a gene: 3. The CDR3 DNA is TGTGCCAGCAGCCACCGGACTAGCGGGAGAAATGAGCAGTTCTTC. This codes for CASSHRTSGRNEQFF.

This clonotype was picked up many times. The genes are TRBV7-9 and TRBJ1-2; D remains ambiguous. CDR1 SEHNR and CDR2 FQNEAQ come from the germline V gene (reference sequence). This CDR3 is built from 13 residues. V dropped 0 bases and J dropped 6 bases, with 8 bases sitting between them. The DNA for the CDR3 is TGTGCCAGCAGCTTAGCCACGCGGGATGGCTACACCTTC. Encoded protein: CASSLATRDGYTF.

The sample holds many counts of this clonotype. The CDR3 protein is CASSYDRANEQFF. For the CDR3, the DNA is TGTGCCAGCAGCTACGACAGGGCCAATGAGCAGTTCTTC. The chain uses TRBV7-2 and TRBJ2-1, with TRBD1 matching 7 bases. Unmatched junction bases numbered 3, after V lost 4 bases and J lost 6 bases. CDR1 is SGHTA and CDR2 is FQGNSA in the germline V gene. The CDR3 is made up of 13 amino acids.

The V gene is TRBV7-6, the J gene TRBJ1-1; D is undetermined. V shed 4 bases and J shed 5 bases, with 11 bases lying between them. CDR1 and CDR2 from the germline V gene are SGHVS and FNYEAQ. The CDR3 totals 13 residues. DNA for the CDR3: TGTGCCAGCAGCTCCCCCCTTGGGACTGAAGCTTTCTTT. As protein: CASSSPLGTEAFF.

This chain joins TRBV5-6 and TRBJ1-2; D gene unclear. This CDR3 comprises 16 residues. CDR1 is SGHDT and CDR2 is YYEEEE in the germline V gene. Between the trimmed V and J ends, which lost 0 bases and 1 base, there was a span of 13 bases. DNA of the CDR3: TGTGCCAGCAGCTTGGCCGGTACTGAACATAACTATGGCTACACCTTC. Protein product: CASSLAGTEHNYGYTF.

In this sample, this clonotype turned up many times. The gene calls are TRBV19 and TRBJ1-1; D gene uncertain. This CDR3 has 13 residues. The germline V gene has CDR1 LNHDA and CDR2 SQIVND (reference sequence). Deletions cut 5 bases from V and 0 bases from J, with 7 bases between. The CDR3 is CASSSWVNTEAFF. The CDR3 nucleotides are TGTGCCAGTAGTTCCTGGGTGAACACTGAAGCTTTCTTT.

This clonotype was seen repeatedly, ten times or more. The chain carries TRBV6-1 and TRBJ2-2; 8 positions match TRBD1. The V segment lost 7 bases and the J segment 4 bases; nucleotides outside the gene matches: 8. The germline V gene encodes CDR1 MNHNS and CDR2 SASEGT. This CDR3 region has 15 residues. The DNA for the CDR3 is TGTGCCAGCACCCTGGACAGGGCGGGCACCGGGGAGCTGTTTTTT. It encodes CASTLDRAGTGELFF.

The chain has TRBV19 and TRBJ2-7; no firm D call. This CDR3 contains 14 residues. Deletions cut 5 bases from V and 5 bases from J, with 16 bases between. CDR1 is LNHDA and CDR2 is SQIVND in the germline V gene (reference sequence). The CDR3 DNA follows: TGTGCCAGTAGTGATCAATCCTCGACCAACGAGCAGTACTTC. Translation gives CASSDQSSTNEQYF.

The chain joins TRBV29-1 to TRBJ2-7, with D perhaps TRBD1 (6 bases). Germline CDR1 reads SQVTM; CDR2 reads ANQGSEA. Trimming pared 3 bases from V and 0 bases from J, leaving 12 bases between. The CDR3 contains 14 residues. This chain's CDR3 is CSVEVRGSSYEQYF. The CDR3 nucleotides read TGCAGCGTTGAGGTCAGGGGAAGCTCCTACGAGCAGTACTTC.

This clonotype turned up a few times. This likely comes from a read error, as the CDR3 has no conserved phenylalanine or tryptophan at its end. The chain links TRBV5-6 to TRBJ2-7; 8 bases fit TRBD2. The CDR3 runs to 15 residues. The trim removed 4 bases at V and 6 bases at J, leaving 12 bases unmatched. Germline-derived CDR1 and CDR2 are SGHDT and YYEEEE. DNA for the CDR3: TGTGCCAGCAGCGTCCGACTGGCGGGAGGACTCGAGCAGTACCTC. This sequence encodes CASSVRLAGGLEQYL.

In this sample, this clonotype turned up many times. The chain is built from TRBV30 and TRBJ2-3; 7 bases are shared with TRBD1. Germline lookup yields CDR1 GTSNPN and CDR2 SVGIG (reference sequence). CDR3 length equals 16 residues. The V segment lost 2 bases and the J segment 2 bases; nucleotides outside the gene matches: 10. The CDR3 loop reads CAWSHLGTVATDTQYF. For the CDR3, the DNA is TGTGCCTGGAGTCACTTGGGGACAGTGGCCACAGATACGCAGTATTTT.

This clonotype occurred many times. The chain is built from TRBV11-2 and TRBJ1-3; no definite D call. The CDR3 extends over 17 amino acids. V was pared by 5 bases and J by 0 bases, with 17 bases between. The germline gives CDR1 SGHAT, CDR2 FQNNGV. The CDR3 sequence is CASSRSLAGISGNTIYF. The CDR3 region has the DNA TGTGCCAGCAGCCGATCACTGGCGGGGATCTCTGGAAACACCATATATTTT.

This clonotype was seen ten or more times. V and J are TRBV11-2 and TRBJ2-7; weak D call: TRBD2 (5 bases). Germline-derived CDR1 and CDR2 are SGHAT and FQNNGV. CDR3 length: 15 amino acids. V shed 5 bases and J shed 2 bases, with 16 bases lying between them. CDR3 in amino acids: CASSPSLGSAYEQYF. CDR3 nucleotide sequence: TGTGCCAGCAGCCCTTCTCTAGGGAGTGCCTACGAGCAGTACTTC.

This clonotype was counted ten times or more. The genes are TRBV7-9 and TRBJ2-1; 9 bases line up with TRBD2. Germline loops: CDR1 SEHNR, CDR2 FQNEAQ (reference sequence). The CDR3 consists of 23 residues. The V and J ends lost 0 bases and 5 bases, in that order; junction bases with no gene match: 26. The DNA of the CDR3 is TGTGCCAGCAGCTTAGCGCTAATTACCCGTGGGATAGCGGGAGCCAATATGAACAATGAGCAGTTCTTC. It is translated as CASSLALITRGIAGANMNNEQFF. Based on the CDR3 plus reference TRBV7-9 and TRBJ2-1, the full variable domain is DTGVSQNPRHKITKRGQNVTFRCDPISEHNRLYWYRQTLGQGPEFLTYFQNEAQLEKSRLLSDRFSAERPKGSFSTLEIQRTEQGDSAMYLCASSLALITRGIAGANMNNEQFFGPGTRLTVL.

This clonotype showed up just a few times. A clone one base away is much larger, so this may be a read error. J is TRBJ1-1 and V is TRBV27, with D uncertain. The V end was cut by 5 bases, the J end by 5 bases, with 15 bases between. Per the germline V gene, CDR1 is MNHEY and CDR2 is SMNVEV (reference sequence). This CDR3 region has 14 residues. The CDR3 loop reads CASSLLHSGTEAFF. The CDR3 nucleotides are TGTGCCAGCAGTCTACTTCACAGTGGAACTGAAGCTTTCTTT.

This clonotype was found a few times. This chain links TRBV14 with TRBJ2-7, with 7 positions matching TRBD2. CDR1 and CDR2 (germline): SGHDN, FVKESK. Trimming removed 4 bases from V and 5 bases from J; junction bases left unmatched: 8. The CDR3 has 14 amino acids. The chain's CDR3 is CASSPLAGNNEQYF. The DNA for the CDR3 is TGTGCCAGCAGCCCCTTAGCGGGTAATAACGAGCAGTACTTC.

This clonotype was detected many times. The V gene is TRBV20-1, the J gene TRBJ2-5; 9 bases align to TRBD2. CDR3 length: 14 residues. Trimming took 8 bases from V and 1 from J; bases not matched to a gene: 8. From germline, CDR1 is DFQATT and CDR2 SNEGSKA (reference sequence). In DNA, the CDR3 is TGCAGTAGCGCTCTAGCGGGAACCCAAGAGACCCAGTACTTC. Protein: CSSALAGTQETQYF.

This clonotype was observed at least ten times. The chain combines TRBV7-8 with TRBJ2-7, with no clear D. There are 14 residues in the CDR3. The V end lost 5 bases, the J end lost 0 bases, and 11 bases lay between the germline ends. The germline V gene has CDR1 SGHVS and CDR2 FQNEAQ. The CDR3: CASSAGWASYEQYF. The CDR3 coding sequence is TGTGCCAGCAGCGCAGGCTGGGCCTCCTACGAGCAGTACTTC.

This clonotype was found a few times. The chain joins TRBV7-3 to TRBJ2-1, with 12 nucleotides matching TRBD2. Per germline, CDR1 SGHTA and CDR2 FQGTGA. CDR3 length equals 17 residues. The V segment lost 5 bases and the J segment 7 bases; nucleotides outside the gene matches: 12. CDR3 in DNA: TGTGCCAGCAGCCTCGATGGCCTAGCGGGAGGGTTAAATGAGCAGTTCTTC. Its translation is CASSLDGLAGGLNEQFF. Full variable domain (remainder filled in from reference TRBV7-3 and TRBJ2-1): GAGVSQTPSNKVTEKGKYVELRCDPISGHTALYWYRQSLGQGPEFLIYFQGTGAADDSGLPNDRFFAVRPEGSVSTLKIQRTERGDSAVYLCASSLDGLAGGLNEQFFGPGTRLTVL.

The rearrangement links TRBV18 to TRBJ2-7; either TRBD1 or TRBD2 may supply D (5 bases each). The CDR3 is made up of 14 amino acids. Germline values: CDR1 KGHSH, CDR2 LQKENI. Trimming shortened V by 2 bases and J by 3 bases, and 11 bases separated the two germline ends. CDR3 sequence: CASSPSGGGYEQYF. CDR3 in DNA: TGTGCCAGCTCACCAAGTGGTGGGGGCTACGAGCAGTACTTC.

This clonotype showed up many times. This sequence joins TRBV12-3 or TRBV12-4 and TRBJ1-6; 8 bases map to TRBD1. V trimming: 6 bases; J trimming: 8 bases; junction bases outside the gene matches: 6. This CDR3 spans 14 amino acids. The chain's CDR3 is CASSKGQVHSPLHF. For the CDR3, the DNA is TGTGCCAGCAGCAAGGGACAGGTGCATTCACCCCTCCACTTT.

The rearrangement uses TRBV6-2 or TRBV6-3 and TRBJ2-3; D uncertain. Germline V gene sequence: CDR1 MNHEY, CDR2 SVGEGT. V was trimmed by 6 bases and J by 1 base, leaving 11 bases between them. The CDR3 extends over 14 amino acids. CDR3 sequence (DNA): TGTGCCAGCAGCCGGGCCCTGGGCACAGATACGCAGTATTTT. This encodes CASSRALGTDTQYF.